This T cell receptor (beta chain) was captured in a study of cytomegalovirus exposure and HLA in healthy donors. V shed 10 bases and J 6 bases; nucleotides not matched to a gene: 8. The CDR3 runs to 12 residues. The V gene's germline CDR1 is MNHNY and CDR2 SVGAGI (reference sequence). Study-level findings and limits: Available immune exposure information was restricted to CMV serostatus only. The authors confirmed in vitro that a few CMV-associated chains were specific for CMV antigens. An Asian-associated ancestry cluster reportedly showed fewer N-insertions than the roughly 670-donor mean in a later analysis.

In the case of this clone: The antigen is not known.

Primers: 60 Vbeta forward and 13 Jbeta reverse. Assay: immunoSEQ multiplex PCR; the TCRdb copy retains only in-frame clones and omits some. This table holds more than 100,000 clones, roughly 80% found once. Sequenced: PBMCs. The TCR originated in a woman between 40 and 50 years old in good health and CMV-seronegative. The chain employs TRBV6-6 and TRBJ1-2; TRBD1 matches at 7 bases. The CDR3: CAIQRQGHGYTF. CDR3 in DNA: TGTGCCATCCAAAGACAGGGCCATGGCTACACCTTC.